Shown below are 5 T cell receptor beta chains from a single sample sequenced in a study of T cell repertoires in cytomegalovirus infection (dated by TCRdb to about 2019). The label giving this sample's treatment or condition can be read as: in vitro stimulation with specific CMV peptide epitopes to enrich CMV-specific T cells. Reads for this sample came from an Illumina HiSeq 1500. TCRdb handled the public reads itself, with Q25 trimming in fastp and clone calling in MiXCR, and kept productive beta chains. Entries that share a CDR3 protein sequence are merged under the most common genes and DNA. In all, the sample holds about 400,000 distinct CDR3 sequences, and around a third of those were seen once. Of the sample, about 14% falls within the top ten clones. Their cognate antigens are unknown. Here the sequenced sample was cultured PBMCs, taken from culture after CMV antigen stimulation. These receptors were collected from a human donor in good health (CMV status not recorded). Some clones in this sample may be carry-over from other donors' samples.

The V call is TRBV7-9, the J call TRBJ2-1, with D tentatively TRBD2 (5 bases). CDR3 length: 14 residues. In germline, CDR1 is SEHNR, CDR2 FQNEAQ (reference sequence). Deletions cut 1 base from V and 4 bases from J, with 8 bases between. The DNA for the CDR3 is TGTGCCAGCAGCTTAGGAGGGTGGTACAATGAGCAGTTCTTC. Amino acid sequence: CASSLGGWYNEQFF.

V gene TRBV27 combines with J gene TRBJ1-5; no clear D gene. V was clipped by 7 bases and J by 5 bases, with 15 bases between them. Germline V gene lookup returns CDR1 MNHEY and CDR2 SMNVEV (reference sequence). This CDR3 comprises 14 residues. The DNA of the CDR3 is TGTGCCAGCATGAAGGCTCAAAGGGATCAGCCCCAGCATTTT. It yields the protein CASMKAQRDQPQHF.

The chain carries TRBV2 and TRBJ1-1; D is unclear. The germline V gene encodes CDR1 SNHLY and CDR2 FYNNEI. V lost 0 bases and J lost 1, with 12 bases in between. The CDR3 length is 16 residues. The CDR3: CASSEARGVPNTEAFF. Written as DNA, the CDR3 is TGTGCCAGCAGTGAAGCGCGTGGGGTTCCGAACACTGAAGCTTTCTTT.

The chain links TRBV12-3 or TRBV12-4 to TRBJ1-5, with D tentatively TRBD1 (5 bases). Trimming took off 6 bases at V and 6 bases at J, with 15 bases between the two ends. The CDR3 loop spans 14 amino acids. In DNA form, the CDR3 reads TGTGCCAGCAGCTCGGGACTGGAGGGTCAGCCCCAGCATTTT. Residues: CASSSGLEGQPQHF.

The rearrangement uses TRBV12-3 or TRBV12-4 and TRBJ2-3; D might be TRBD1 or TRBD2, each matching 7 bases. The V and J ends lost 5 bases and 3 bases respectively, with 27 bases between them. This CDR3 has 19 amino acids. The CDR3 nucleotides read TGTGCCAGCAGTCCTTTTGGGGCCGAGGGGAGGGGGCGGACAGATACGCAGTATTTT. Its translation: CASSPFGAEGRGRTDTQYF.